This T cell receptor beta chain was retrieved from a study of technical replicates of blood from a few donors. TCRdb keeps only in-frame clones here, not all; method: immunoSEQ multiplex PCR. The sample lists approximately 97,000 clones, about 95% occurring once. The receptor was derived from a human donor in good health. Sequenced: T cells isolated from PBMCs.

CDR3 amino acids: CASSPRGAVHTEAFF. The CDR3 DNA reads as TGTGCCAGTAGTCCCAGGGGGGCAGTTCACACTGAAGCTTTCTTT. The rearrangement links TRBV19 to TRBJ1-1, with 7 bases fitting TRBD1. The CDR3 length is 15 residues. Germline V gene sequence: CDR1 LNHDA, CDR2 SQIVND (reference sequence). V lost 5 bases to trimming and J lost 3 bases; unmatched junction nucleotides: 9.